Presented here are 9 T cell receptor beta chains from one specimen sequenced in a study of blood T cell repertoires in COVID-19. Produced via immunoSEQ multiplex PCR; TCRdb's table is partial and in-frame only. Here the sample spans fewer than 300,000 clones, over 75% being singletons. What was sequenced was peripheral blood. The receptors originated from a human donor with COVID-19, enrolled during active disease. The donor label of this sample is uncertain.

The rearrangement joins TRBV27 to TRBJ1-5; a weak D match, TRBD1 (6 bases). The germline V gene has CDR1 MNHEY and CDR2 SMNVEV (reference sequence). Trimming cost V 11 bases and J 6 bases, with 17 bases left between them. The CDR3 spans 13 residues. The CDR3 DNA reads as TGTGCCGGGACCGGGGGGCTAGGTCAGCCCCAGCATTTT. Protein sequence: CAGTGGLGQPQHF.

The chain links TRBV6-4 to TRBJ2-1; 10 nucleotides agree with TRBD2. Germline loops: CDR1 MRHNA, CDR2 SNTAGT. The CDR3 loop spans 15 amino acids. Trimming removed 3 bases from V and 7 bases from J; junction bases left unmatched: 6. The chain's CDR3 is CASSETLAGANEQFF. CDR3 nucleotides: TGTGCCAGCAGTGAGACGCTAGCGGGAGCAAATGAGCAGTTCTTC.

The chain uses TRBV2 and TRBJ1-3, with 8 bases fitting TRBD1. This CDR3 contains 15 residues. Germline V gene data show CDR1 as SNHLY and CDR2 as FYNNEI. After removal of 8 bases from V and 0 bases from J, the junction contained 6 bases not matched to a gene. CDR3 DNA sequence: TGTGCCAGCCTTTGGGACAGGAGCTCTGGAAACACCATATATTTT. It encodes CASLWDRSSGNTIYF.

The V and J genes are TRBV28 and TRBJ2-5; 7 nucleotides match TRBD2. Germline V gene data show CDR1 as MDHEN and CDR2 as SYDVKM. The CDR3 contains 14 residues. Trimming cost V 5 bases and J 1 base; bases outside gene matches: 4. The CDR3 here is CASSGAGPQETQYF. The CDR3 region has the DNA TGTGCCAGCAGTGGAGCGGGACCCCAAGAGACCCAGTACTTC.

As DNA, the CDR3 is TGTGCCAGCAGTTCCGGACAGAACTATGGCTACACCTTC. It is translated as CASSSGQNYGYTF. The rearrangement uses TRBV5-6 and TRBJ1-2; the D gene is possibly TRBD1 (6 bases). This CDR3 has 13 amino acids. Germline V gene data show CDR1 as SGHDT and CDR2 as YYEEEE. Trimming took 5 bases from V and 2 from J, leaving 10 bases between them.

This clone was seen only once. The chain is built from TRBV4-3 and TRBJ2-2, with 7 nucleotides matching TRBD1. Trimming removed 4 bases from V and 2 bases from J; junction bases left unmatched: 4. The CDR3 sequence is 15 residues long. Germline V lookup: CDR1 LGHNA, CDR2 YSLEER. CDR3 amino acids: CASSPRQGNTGELFF. The DNA of the CDR3 is TGCGCCAGCAGCCCCCGACAGGGAAACACCGGGGAGCTGTTTTTT.

J is TRBJ2-7 and V is TRBV2, with 8 positions matching TRBD1. The CDR3 is 15 amino acids. J was trimmed by 1 base and V by 7 bases; bases with no gene match: 9. Germline CDR1 is SNHLY and CDR2 is FYNNEI. The CDR3 reads CASISNRDRSYEQYF. In DNA form, the CDR3 reads TGTGCCAGCATTTCAAACCGGGACAGGTCCTACGAGCAGTACTTC. The full variable domain, with the rest looked up from reference TRBV2 and TRBJ2-7, is EPEVTQTPSHQVTQMGQEVILRCVPISNHLYFYWYRQILGQKVEFLVSFYNNEISEKSEIFDDQFSVERPDGSNFTLKIRSTKLEDSAMYFCASISNRDRSYEQYFGPGTRLTVT.

The chain is built from TRBV3-1 (or the pseudogene TRBV3-2) and TRBJ2-7; 8 nucleotides agree with TRBD2. Per germline, CDR1 LGHDT and CDR2 YNNKEL (reference sequence). The length of the CDR3 is 16 residues. Trimming took 2 bases from V and 0 from J; bases not matched to a gene: 6. The CDR3 sequence: CASSQTRTSLSYEQYF. The CDR3 nucleotides read TGTGCCAGCAGCCAAACCCGGACTAGCCTCTCCTACGAGCAGTACTTC.

This chain joins TRBV28 and TRBJ2-7; 9 bases line up with TRBD1. Losses at the gene ends were 7 bases for V and 5 bases for J; bases not matched to a gene: 6. Per the germline V gene, CDR1 is MDHEN and CDR2 is SYDVKM. This CDR3 is built from 13 residues. The CDR3 reads CASIRDRVNEQYF. The CDR3, as DNA: TGTGCCAGCATCCGGGACAGGGTCAACGAGCAGTACTTC.